The rows below give T cell receptor beta chains drawn from one sample of a study of CD8 T cells in ankylosing spondylitis. TCRdb recomputed calls from the 5' RACE reads with MiXCR, one row per CDR3 protein. This table has around 890,000 distinct CDR3 sequences, 10% to 15% appearing once. The sample comprised blood, either unsorted or a sorted T cell fraction (not recorded which). These receptors originate from a male donor with ankylosing spondylitis. Both conserved end residues are part of each CDR3. Fields, in order: CDR3 protein, CDR3 DNA, clone size, J gene, V gene, D gene. D genes are given only for firm matches. The size of a clone is reported for some rows only, either as once, few or many, or as a class for expanded clones.

CDR3: CASSPRTGGGEQFF; DNA: TGTGCCAGCAGCCCACGGACAGGGGGCGGTGAGCAGTTCTTC; size: many; J: TRBJ2-1; V: TRBV5-5; D: TRBD1
CDR3: CASSPPGWETQYF; DNA: TGTGCCAGCTCACCACCTGGGTGGGAGACCCAGTACTTC; size: many; J: TRBJ2-5; V: TRBV18; D: NA
CDR3: CASSRDTGGYTF; DNA: TGTGCCAGCAGCCGGGACACTGGTGGCTACACCTTC; size: few; J: TRBJ1-2; V: TRBV9; D: NA
CDR3: CAIGDTINEKLFF; DNA: TGTGCCATTGGAGACACCATTAATGAAAAACTGTTTTTT; size: NA; J: TRBJ1-4; V: TRBV10-3; D: NA
CDR3: CASSLERPYEQYF; DNA: TGTGCCAGCAGCTTAGAACGGCCCTACGAGCAGTACTTC; size: few; J: TRBJ2-7; V: TRBV7-2; D: NA
CDR3: CASSTEWVQSDTQYF; DNA: TGCGCCAGCAGCACCGAGTGGGTTCAGTCAGATACGCAGTATTTT; size: NA; J: TRBJ2-3; V: TRBV5-1; D: NA
CDR3: CASRGTARYTF; DNA: TGTGCCAGCAGGGGGACAGCCCGGTACACCTTC; size: few; J: TRBJ1-2; V: TRBV12-3/TRBV12-4; D: TRBD1
CDR3: CASSLVHLSGQGGNEQFF; DNA: TGCGCCAGCAGCTTGGTTCATCTTTCGGGACAGGGGGGCAATGAGCAGTTCTTC; size: NA; J: TRBJ2-1; V: TRBV5-1; D: TRBD1
CDR3: CASSYLGTRTEAFF; DNA: TGTGCCAGCAGTTACCTCGGGACGCGCACTGAAGCTTTCTTT; size: few; J: TRBJ1-1; V: TRBV6-5; D: NA
CDR3: CASSPASKTDTQYF; DNA: TGTGCCAGCTCACCTGCGAGCAAAACAGATACGCAGTATTTT; size: few; J: TRBJ2-3; V: TRBV18; D: NA
CDR3: CSGEHRGKETQYF; DNA: TGCAGCGGAGAACACAGGGGGAAAGAGACCCAGTACTTC; size: few; J: TRBJ2-5; V: TRBV29-1; D: TRBD1
CDR3: CASSERQGPVEAFF; DNA: TGTGCCAGCAGTGAACGACAGGGACCAGTAGAAGCTTTCTTT; size: NA; J: TRBJ1-1; V: TRBV6-1; D: TRBD1
CDR3: CAISRRRPSTDTQYF; DNA: TGTGCCATTTCGAGAAGACGGCCTTCGACAGATACGCAGTATTTT; size: NA; J: TRBJ2-3; V: TRBV10-3; D: NA
CDR3: CASSNVGTGSGEQYF; DNA: TGTGCCAGCTCTAATGTTGGGACAGGGTCGGGCGAGCAGTACTTC; size: few; J: TRBJ2-7; V: TRBV18; D: TRBD1
CDR3: CSASFTYEQYF; DNA: TGCAGTGCTAGTTTCACCTACGAGCAGTACTTC; size: many; J: TRBJ2-7; V: TRBV20-1; D: NA
CDR3: CSAYGGSDTQYF; DNA: TGCAGCGCTTACGGGGGGTCAGATACGCAGTATTTT; size: many; J: TRBJ2-3; V: TRBV29-1; D: TRBD2
CDR3: CASSQDTGIRDTIYF; DNA: TGCGCCAGCAGCCAAGACACCGGCATTCGGGACACCATATATTTT; size: NA; J: TRBJ1-3; V: TRBV4-3; D: NA
CDR3: CASSPDRGGVEAFF; DNA: TGTGCCAGCAGCCCGGACAGGGGGGGGGTTGAAGCTTTCTTT; size: NA; J: TRBJ1-1; V: TRBV6-1; D: TRBD1
CDR3: CAIRGVRENTGELFF; DNA: TGTGCCATCAGGGGTGTCCGAGAGAACACCGGGGAGCTGTTTTTT; size: few; J: TRBJ2-2; V: TRBV10-3; D: NA
CDR3: CAIRSSGSSYNEQFF; DNA: TGTGCCATCAGATCCTCGGGCAGCTCCTACAATGAGCAGTTCTTC; size: few; J: TRBJ2-1; V: TRBV10-3; D: NA
CDR3: CASSQVRTSPGETQYF; DNA: TGCGCCAGCAGCCAAGTTAGAACTTCCCCCGGGGAGACCCAGTACTTC; size: NA; J: TRBJ2-5; V: TRBV4-3; D: NA
CDR3: CASSQVHGYTEAFF; DNA: TGCGCCAGCAGCCAAGTGCACGGATACACTGAAGCTTTCTTT; size: few; J: TRBJ1-1; V: TRBV4-3; D: NA
CDR3: CASSQSRQVSNTDTQYF; DNA: TGCGCCAGCAGTCAATCACGTCAGGTCAGCAACACAGATACGCAGTATTTT; size: NA; J: TRBJ2-3; V: TRBV23-1; D: NA
CDR3: CASRVGRATGELFF; DNA: TGTGCCAGCAGAGTCGGGAGGGCCACCGGGGAGCTGTTTTTT; size: few; J: TRBJ2-2; V: TRBV6-1; D: TRBD2
CDR3: CASSFLLTGASEELFF; DNA: TGTGCCAGCAGCTTTCTCTTGACGGGGGCCTCGGAGGAGCTGTTTTTT; size: NA; J: TRBJ2-2; V: TRBV5-6; D: NA
CDR3: CASSLPRDRPVRDTQYF; DNA: TGTGCCAGCAGTCTCCCCCGGGACCGACCTGTTAGAGATACGCAGTATTTT; size: NA; J: TRBJ2-3; V: TRBV5-6; D: NA
CDR3: CASSYGGSFTAQYF; DNA: TGTGCCAGCAGTTACGGAGGGTCATTCACCGCCCAGTACTTC; size: few; J: TRBJ2-5; V: TRBV6-2/TRBV6-3; D: NA
CDR3: CSARTSGGFSYEQYF; DNA: TGCAGTGCCAGGACTAGCGGGGGATTCTCCTACGAGCAGTACTTC; size: NA; J: TRBJ2-7; V: TRBV20-1; D: TRBD2
CDR3: CASSPQFFGTSVRETQYF; DNA: NA; size: NA; J: TRBJ2-5; V: TRBV18; D: NA
CDR3: CASKRGATQREQYF; DNA: TGTGCCAGCAAGCGGGGGGCCACCCAAAGAGAGCAGTACTTC; size: few; J: TRBJ2-7; V: TRBV6-1; D: TRBD2
CDR3: CASRDRGATEAFF; DNA: TGTGCCAGCAGGGACAGGGGGGCCACTGAAGCTTTCTTT; size: many; J: TRBJ1-1; V: TRBV6-2/TRBV6-3; D: TRBD1
CDR3: CAVGRESQETQYF; DNA: TGTGCGGTCGGGCGGGAGAGCCAAGAGACCCAGTACTTC; size: NA; J: TRBJ2-5; V: TRBV12-3/TRBV12-4; D: TRBD2
CDR3: CASRRTSAPTQYF; DNA: TGTGCCAGCAGGCGGACTAGCGCCCCGACCCAGTACTTC; size: few; J: TRBJ2-5; V: TRBV6-1; D: TRBD2
CDR3: CASSSLTSGLAYNEQFF; DNA: TGCGCCAGCAGCTCCTTGACTAGCGGCTTAGCCTACAATGAGCAGTTCTTC; size: few; J: TRBJ2-1; V: TRBV5-1; D: TRBD2
CDR3: CASSLARGGWDTQYF; DNA: TGTGCCAGCAGCCTTGCTAGGGGGGGCTGGGATACGCAGTATTTT; size: few; J: TRBJ2-3; V: TRBV5-5; D: NA
CDR3: CASSLRTPTDTQYF; DNA: TGTGCCAGCAGCTTGAGAACTCCCACAGATACGCAGTATTTT; size: NA; J: TRBJ2-3; V: TRBV11-2; D: NA
CDR3: CASSLHRDSYEQYF; DNA: TGTGCCAGCAGCTTACATAGGGACTCCTACGAGCAGTACTTC; size: NA; J: TRBJ2-7; V: TRBV11-2; D: NA
CDR3: CSVESGQGNQPQHF; DNA: TGCAGCGTTGAATCGGGACAGGGCAATCAGCCCCAGCATTTT; size: NA; J: TRBJ1-5; V: TRBV29-1; D: TRBD1
CDR3: CASSEMGSGELFF; DNA: TGTGCCAGCAGTGAAATGGGGTCCGGGGAGCTGTTTTTT; size: few; J: TRBJ2-2; V: TRBV2; D: NA
CDR3: CASSLGGLAGINNEQFF; DNA: TGCGCCAGCAGCTTGGGTGGACTAGCGGGAATCAACAATGAGCAGTTCTTC; size: few; J: TRBJ2-1; V: TRBV5-1; D: TRBD2
CDR3: CASSRAVSSGANVLTF; DNA: TGTGCCAGCAGCCGTGCCGTAAGCTCTGGGGCCAACGTCCTGACTTTC; size: NA; J: TRBJ2-6; V: TRBV7-2; D: NA
CDR3: CASSLLFSMNTEAFF; DNA: TGTGCCAGCAGTTTATTGTTTTCGATGAACACTGAAGCTTTCTTT; size: few; J: TRBJ1-1; V: TRBV12-3/TRBV12-4; D: NA
CDR3: CASSIRGAGPNTGELFF; DNA: TGTGCCAGCAGCATCCGGGGAGCGGGGCCGAACACCGGGGAGCTGTTTTTT; size: NA; J: TRBJ2-2; V: TRBV7-6; D: TRBD2
CDR3: CSAPKGWPSYNEQFF; DNA: TGCAGTGCCCCCAAGGGATGGCCCTCCTACAATGAGCAGTTCTTC; size: NA; J: TRBJ2-1; V: TRBV20-1; D: NA
CDR3: CASSTGQGTHEQYF; DNA: TGCGCCAGCAGCACGGGACAGGGGACCCACGAGCAGTACTTC; size: few; J: TRBJ2-7; V: TRBV5-1; D: TRBD1